This record concerns one TCR beta chain sequence. Source study methods: By means of reference gene primer amplification, nucleated cell counts were estimated. Clones were sequenced by immunoSEQ multiplex PCR, and TCRdb holds only the in-frame ones, with some missing. V, J and clone size are taken as reported in that table, and D and trimming were inferred from the DNA itself. The table lists about 160,000 clones, approximately 88% of them singletons, with less than 3% in the top ten. This specimen belongs to a study of blood T cell repertoires in COVID-19. Study-wide background: The United States, Italy and Spain supplied acute and convalescent COVID-19 samples. T cells, B-cell-depleted T cells, or PBMCs provided the cDNA or gDNA that served as material.

The CDR3 runs to 14 residues. Germline lookup yields CDR1 SGHTA and CDR2 FQGNSA. The V gene end was trimmed by 4 bases and the J gene end by 6 bases; junction bases not matched to a gene: 5. This TCR derives from a man aged 55 to 70 with acute or convalescent COVID-19. This rearrangement joins TRBV7-2 to TRBJ2-2; 7 nucleotides line up with TRBD2. Material: peripheral blood. This CDR3 is CASSSRTSAGELFF. The DNA of the CDR3 is TGTGCCAGCAGCTCGAGGACTAGTGCCGGGGAGCTGTTTTTT.